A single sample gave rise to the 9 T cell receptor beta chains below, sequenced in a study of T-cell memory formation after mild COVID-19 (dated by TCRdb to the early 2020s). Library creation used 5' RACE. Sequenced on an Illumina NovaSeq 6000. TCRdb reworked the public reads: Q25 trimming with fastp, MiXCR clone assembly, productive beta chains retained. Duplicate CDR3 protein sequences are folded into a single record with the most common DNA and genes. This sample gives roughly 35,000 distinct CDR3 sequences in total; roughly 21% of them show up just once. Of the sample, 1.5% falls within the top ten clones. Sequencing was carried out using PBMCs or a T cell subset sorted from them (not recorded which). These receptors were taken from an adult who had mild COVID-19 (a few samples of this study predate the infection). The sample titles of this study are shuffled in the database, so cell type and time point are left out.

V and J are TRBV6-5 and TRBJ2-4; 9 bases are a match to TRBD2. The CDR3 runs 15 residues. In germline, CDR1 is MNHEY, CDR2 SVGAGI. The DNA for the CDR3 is TGTGCTACGGCGGGGGGGCCGGAGTCCAAAAACATTCAGTACTTC. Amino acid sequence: CATAGGPESKNIQYF.

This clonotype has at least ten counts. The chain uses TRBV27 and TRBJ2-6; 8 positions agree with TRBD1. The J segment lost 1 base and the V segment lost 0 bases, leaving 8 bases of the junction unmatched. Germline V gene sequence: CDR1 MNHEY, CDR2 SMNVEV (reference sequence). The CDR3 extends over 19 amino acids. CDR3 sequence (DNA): TGTGCCAGCAGTTTATCGGGCAGGACAGGGCCGTCTGGGGCCAACGTCCTGACTTTC. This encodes CASSLSGRTGPSGANVLTF.

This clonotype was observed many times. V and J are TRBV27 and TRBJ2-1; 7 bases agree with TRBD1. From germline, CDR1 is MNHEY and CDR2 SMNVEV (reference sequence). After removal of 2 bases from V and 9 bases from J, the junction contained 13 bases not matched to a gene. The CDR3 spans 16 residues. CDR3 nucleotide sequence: TGTGCCAGCAGTTTAAGATTGGCGACACCAGGGGGTGAGCAGTTCTTC. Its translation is CASSLRLATPGGEQFF.

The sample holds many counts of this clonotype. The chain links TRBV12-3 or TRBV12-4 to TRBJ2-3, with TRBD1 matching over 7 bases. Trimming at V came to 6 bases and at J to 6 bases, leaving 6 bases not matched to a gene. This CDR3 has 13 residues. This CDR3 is CASSLDRVDTQYF. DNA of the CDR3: TGTGCCAGCAGCCTAGACAGGGTGGATACGCAGTATTTT.

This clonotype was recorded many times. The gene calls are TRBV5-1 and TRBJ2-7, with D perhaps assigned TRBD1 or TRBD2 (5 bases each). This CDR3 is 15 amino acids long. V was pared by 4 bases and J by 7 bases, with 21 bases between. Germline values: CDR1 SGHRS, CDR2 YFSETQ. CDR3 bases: TGCGCCAGCAGCCCCTCCTCCAGGGCCGAGGGAGAGCAGTACTTC. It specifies CASSPSSRAEGEQYF.

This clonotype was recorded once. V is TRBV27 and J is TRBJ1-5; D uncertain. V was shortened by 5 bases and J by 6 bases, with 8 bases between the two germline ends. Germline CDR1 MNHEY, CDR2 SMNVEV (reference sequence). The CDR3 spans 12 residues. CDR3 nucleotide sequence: TGTGCCAGCAGTCCAGCTGGTCAGCCCCAGCATTTT. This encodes CASSPAGQPQHF.

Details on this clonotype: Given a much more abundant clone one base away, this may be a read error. The DNA of the CDR3 is TGTGCCAGCAGTGAAGGGGGACAGGGAGAAGAGACCCAGTACTTC. It specifies CASSEGGQGEETQYF. The chain links TRBV2 to TRBJ2-5, with 9 nucleotides matching TRBD1. There are 15 residues in the CDR3. Losses at the gene ends were 1 base for V and 3 bases for J; bases not matched to a gene: 3. In germline, CDR1 is SNHLY, CDR2 FYNNEI.

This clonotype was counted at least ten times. The CDR3 DNA reads TGTGCCAGCTCACCCGACTACCAGAGCACAGATACGCAGTATTTT. Amino acid sequence: CASSPDYQSTDTQYF. The chain carries TRBV18 and TRBJ2-3; D is perhaps TRBD2 (5 bases). In germline, CDR1 is KGHSH, CDR2 LQKENI. The CDR3 sequence is 15 residues long. The V end lost 3 bases, the J end lost 0 bases, and 10 bases lay between the germline ends. The full variable domain, in which reference TRBV18 and TRBJ2-3 provide the parts outside the CDR3, is NAGVMQNPRHLVRRRGQEARLRCSPMKGHSHVYWYRQLPEEGLKFMVYLQKENIIDESGMPKERFSAEFPKEGPSILRIQQVVRGDSAAYFCASSPDYQSTDTQYFGPGTRLTVL.

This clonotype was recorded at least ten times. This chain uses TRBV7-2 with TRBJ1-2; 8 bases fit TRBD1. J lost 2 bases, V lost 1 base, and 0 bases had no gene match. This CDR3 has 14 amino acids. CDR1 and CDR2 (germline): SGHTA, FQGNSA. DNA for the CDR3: TGTGCCAGCAGCTTAGGGACAGGGAACTATGGCTACACCTTC. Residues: CASSLGTGNYGYTF.